This T cell receptor (beta chain) was found in a study of vaccination effects on CD4 cells after COVID-19. As for this clone: The antigen remains undetermined.

This CDR3 has 13 residues. The V gene's germline CDR1 is SNHLY and CDR2 FYNNEI. V shed 8 bases and J shed 0 bases, with 10 bases lying between them. Sequencing was preceded by expansion of antigen-specific CD4+ T cells with viral peptide pools in the ViraFEST assay. Isolating CD4+ T cells followed 9 to 10 days of culture. Two-dose vaccination with either BNT162b2 or mRNA-1273 was given to the participants. It was with around 10 IU/ml IL-2 and 10 ug/ml peptides that some 1.8 million PBMC per well were cultured. Clones were read by immunoSEQ multiplex PCR, and TCRdb kept only the in-frame ones, dropping some. The sample lists around 16,000 clones, 76% occurring once.

The rearrangement joins TRBV2 to TRBJ1-1; no definite D call. This sample comprised CD4+ T cells from PBMCs cultured with HCoV-NL63 spike peptides, obtained after COVID-19 vaccination. The origin of this receptor is a human donor who received a COVID-19 vaccine. CDR3 residues: CASSEGMNTEAFF. For the CDR3, the DNA is TGTGCCAGCTCTGAGGGTATGAACACTGAAGCTTTCTTT.